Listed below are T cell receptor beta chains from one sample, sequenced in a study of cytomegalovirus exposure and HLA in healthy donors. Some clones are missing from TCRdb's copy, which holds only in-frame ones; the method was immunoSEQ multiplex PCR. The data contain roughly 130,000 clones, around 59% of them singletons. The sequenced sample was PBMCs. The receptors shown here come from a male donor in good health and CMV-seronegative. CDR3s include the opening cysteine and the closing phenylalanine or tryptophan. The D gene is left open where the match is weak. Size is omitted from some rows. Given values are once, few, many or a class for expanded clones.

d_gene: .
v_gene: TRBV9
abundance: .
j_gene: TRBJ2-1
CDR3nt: TGTGCCAGCAGCGACCTTAGCGGAGCCCAATACAATGAGCAGTTCTTC
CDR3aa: CASSDLSGAQYNEQFF

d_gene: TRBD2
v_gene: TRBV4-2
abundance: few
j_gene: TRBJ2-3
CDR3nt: TGTGCCAGCAGCCAAGGTCCTAGCGGGGGCTTCACAGATACGCAGTATTTT
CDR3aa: CASSQGPSGGFTDTQYF

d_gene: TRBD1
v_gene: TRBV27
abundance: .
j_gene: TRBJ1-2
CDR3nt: TGTGCCAGCAGTTTACAATCGGACAGGCCCTACTATGGCTACACCTTC
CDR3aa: CASSLQSDRPYYGYTF

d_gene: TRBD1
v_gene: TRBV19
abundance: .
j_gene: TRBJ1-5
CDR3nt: TGTGCCACCACGGACAGGGGGCTTCAGCCCCAGCATTTT
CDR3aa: CATTDRGLQPQHF

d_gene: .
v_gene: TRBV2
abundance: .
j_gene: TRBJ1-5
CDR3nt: TGTGCCAGCAGGGAACAGGACTTAGGGCCCCAGCATTTT
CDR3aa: CASREQDLGPQHF

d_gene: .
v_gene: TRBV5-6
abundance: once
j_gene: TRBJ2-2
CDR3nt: TGTGCCAGCAGCTTGGCTCTTCGGGCGAACACCGGGGAGCTGTTTTTT
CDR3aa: CASSLALRANTGELFF

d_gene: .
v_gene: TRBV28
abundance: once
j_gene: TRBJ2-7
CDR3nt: TGTGCCAGCAGTTTTACGGTCCGCGAGCAGTACTTC
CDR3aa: CASSFTVREQYF

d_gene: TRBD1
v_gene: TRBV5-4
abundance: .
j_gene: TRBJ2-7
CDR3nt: TGTGCCAGCAGCTCTAGGACAGGGATATTCTACGAGCAGTACTTC
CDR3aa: CASSSRTGIFYEQYF

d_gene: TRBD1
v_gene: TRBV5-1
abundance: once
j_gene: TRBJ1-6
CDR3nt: TGCGCCAGCAGCCCCGGGACAGGTTCACCCCTCCACTTT
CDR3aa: CASSPGTGSPLHF

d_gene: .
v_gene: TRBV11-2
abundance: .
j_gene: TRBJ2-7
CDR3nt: TGTGCCAGCAGCTTAGATTACGGCTACGAGCAGTACTTC
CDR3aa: CASSLDYGYEQYF

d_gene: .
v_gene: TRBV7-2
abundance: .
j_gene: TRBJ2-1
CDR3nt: TGTGCCAGCAGCTTAGCGCTAACCGGGAATGAGCAGTTCTTC
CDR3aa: CASSLALTGNEQFF

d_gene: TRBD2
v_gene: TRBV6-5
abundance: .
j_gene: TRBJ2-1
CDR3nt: TGTGCCAGCAGTTACTCGGGCGGGGGTTCCTACAATGAGCAGTTCTTC
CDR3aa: CASSYSGGGSYNEQFF

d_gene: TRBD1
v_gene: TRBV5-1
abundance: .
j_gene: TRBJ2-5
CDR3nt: TGCGCCAGCAGCTTGGCCGTCAGGGGGCCGGAGGAGACCCAGTACTTC
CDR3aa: CASSLAVRGPEETQYF

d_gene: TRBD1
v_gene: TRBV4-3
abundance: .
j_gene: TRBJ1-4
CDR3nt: TGCGCCAGCAGCCCCGACAGGGGTCAAAAACTGTTTTTT
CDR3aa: CASSPDRGQKLFF

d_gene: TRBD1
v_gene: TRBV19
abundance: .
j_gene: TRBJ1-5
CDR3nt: TGTGCCAGTAGTGAACAGGGGGCGAGTCGAAATCAGCCCCAGCATTTT
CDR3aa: CASSEQGASRNQPQHF

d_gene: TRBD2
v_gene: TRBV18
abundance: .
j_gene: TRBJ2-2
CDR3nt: TGTGCCAGCTCACCACCTAGCGGGGGGTACACCGGGGAGCTGTTTTTT
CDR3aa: CASSPPSGGYTGELFF

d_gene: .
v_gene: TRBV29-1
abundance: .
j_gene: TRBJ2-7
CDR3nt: TGCAGCGTTGTTATAAATCGGCGGCCCGCCTACGAGCAGTACTTC
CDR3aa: CSVVINRRPAYEQYF

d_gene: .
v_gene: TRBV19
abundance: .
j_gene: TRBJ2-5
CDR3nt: TGTGCCAGTAGAGGGGGGGCCTGGGAGACCCAGTACTTC
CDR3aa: CASRGGAWETQYF

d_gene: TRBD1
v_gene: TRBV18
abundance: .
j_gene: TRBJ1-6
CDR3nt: TGTGCCAGCTCACCACCTTCATCAGGGGGCGCATCACCCCTCCACTTT
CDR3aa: CASSPPSSGGASPLHF

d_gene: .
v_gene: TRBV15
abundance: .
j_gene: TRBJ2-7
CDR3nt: TGTGCCACCAGCAGAGATCCTGGGGAGTTGGACGAGCAGTACTTC
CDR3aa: CATSRDPGELDEQYF

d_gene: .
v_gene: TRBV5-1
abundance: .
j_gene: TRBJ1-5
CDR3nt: TGCGCCAGCAGACGCAGTCCCGACTCTAATCAGCCCCAGCATTTT
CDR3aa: CASRRSPDSNQPQHF

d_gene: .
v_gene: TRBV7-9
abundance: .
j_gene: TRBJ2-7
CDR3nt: TGTGCCAGCAGCTTTTCCAGGGACAACGAGCAGTACTTC
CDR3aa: CASSFSRDNEQYF

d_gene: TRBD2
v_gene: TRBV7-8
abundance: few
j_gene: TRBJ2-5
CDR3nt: TGTGCCAGCAAACCGGCGGGGGTTGTATTGGGTAGAGACCAGTACTTC
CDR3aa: CASKPAGVVLGRDQYF

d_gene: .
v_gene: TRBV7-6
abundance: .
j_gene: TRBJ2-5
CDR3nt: TGTGCCAGCAGCTTAGGGGGGCAGAAAGAGACCCAGTACTTC
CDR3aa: CASSLGGQKETQYF

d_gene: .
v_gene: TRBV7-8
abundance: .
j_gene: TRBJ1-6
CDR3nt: TGTGCCAGCAGCTTACAGAATCAGGGAGGATCACCCCTCCACTTT
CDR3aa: CASSLQNQGGSPLHF

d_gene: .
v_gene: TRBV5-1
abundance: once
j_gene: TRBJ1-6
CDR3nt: TGCGCCAGCAGCTTGGGACAAGATAATTCACCCCTCCACTTT
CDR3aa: CASSLGQDNSPLHF

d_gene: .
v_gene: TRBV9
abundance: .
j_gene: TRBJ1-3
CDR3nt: TGTGCCAGCAGCGTAGGGACACGGCTGGGAAACACCATATATTTT
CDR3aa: CASSVGTRLGNTIYF

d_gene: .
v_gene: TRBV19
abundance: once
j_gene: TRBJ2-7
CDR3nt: TGTGCCAGTAGTTTCCGGGACAACTACGAGCAGTACTTC
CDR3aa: CASSFRDNYEQYF

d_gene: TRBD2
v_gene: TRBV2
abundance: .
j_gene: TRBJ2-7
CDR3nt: TGTGCCAGCAAACCGATCGGGGGGACCACCTACGAGCAGTACTTC
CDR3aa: CASKPIGGTTYEQYF